The 8 T cell receptor beta chains reported below all come from one sample, sequenced in a study of blood T cell repertoires in COVID-19. The protocol was immunoSEQ multiplex PCR, while the TCRdb copy is restricted to in-frame clones and leaves out a portion. The sample lists more than 65,000 clones; about nine tenths were seen once. Sequencing was done on a sample of peripheral blood. These TCRs come from a man aged 50 or older with active COVID-19.

The chain's CDR3 is CASSFREGRQETQYF. CDR3 sequence (DNA): TGTGCCAGCAGCTTCAGGGAGGGTCGGCAAGAGACCCAGTACTTC. V is TRBV5-5 and J is TRBJ2-5, with 7 bases that match TRBD2. Trimming took 2 bases from V and 2 from J; bases not matched to a gene: 6. Germline CDR1 SGHKS, CDR2 YYEKEE (reference sequence). This CDR3 is 15 amino acids long.

This clone was recorded once. The CDR3: CASSPLSDTQYF. The CDR3 DNA follows: TGTGCCAGCAGTCCCCTAAGTGATACGCAGTATTTT. J is TRBJ2-3 and V is TRBV28; D is undetermined. V was shortened by 5 bases and J by 6 bases, with 9 bases between the two germline ends. Germline V lookup: CDR1 MDHEN, CDR2 SYDVKM. The CDR3 covers 12 residues.

V and J are TRBV7-9 and TRBJ2-7; possible D gene TRBD2, 5 bases. V was clipped by 2 bases and J by 0 bases, with 14 bases between them. The CDR3 runs to 16 residues. Germline values: CDR1 SEHNR, CDR2 FQNEAQ (reference sequence). The CDR3, as DNA: TGTGCCAGCAGCTTATCTTATCGGGGTAGCTCCTACGAGCAGTACTTC. Amino acid sequence: CASSLSYRGSSYEQYF. The full variable domain, its missing parts supplied by reference TRBV7-9 and TRBJ2-7, is DTGVSQNPRHKITKRGQNVTFRCDPISEHNRLYWYRQTLGQGPEFLTYFQNEAQLEKSRLLSDRFSAERPKGSFSTLEIQRTEQGDSAMYLCASSLSYRGSSYEQYFGPGTRLTVT.

This chain connects TRBV7-2 to TRBJ2-7; a possible D gene is TRBD2 (5 bases). Trimming took 5 bases from V and 6 from J, leaving 17 bases between them. Germline values: CDR1 SGHTA, CDR2 FQGNSA. This CDR3 has 14 amino acids. This CDR3 reads CASSPDPSSSEQYF. The CDR3 DNA follows: TGTGCCAGCAGCCCCGACCCCTCTAGCTCCGAGCAGTACTTC.

The chain links TRBV29-1 to TRBJ2-7; 7 bases match TRBD2. The CDR3 covers 15 residues. Germline CDR1 reads SQVTM; CDR2 reads ANQGSEA. V was clipped by 1 base and J by 1 base; unmatched bases: 7. The CDR3 loop reads CSVEAPGGKSYEQYF. The CDR3 nucleotides are TGCAGCGTTGAAGCACCGGGAGGTAAATCCTACGAGCAGTACTTC.

V and J are TRBV5-4 and TRBJ2-3; D possibly corresponds to TRBD2 (5 bases). CDR1 is SGHNT, CDR2 YYREEE, per germline (reference sequence). This CDR3 contains 14 residues. V lost 7 bases and J lost 3, with 15 bases in between. Here the CDR3 reads CASAGGPGTDTQYF. CDR3 coding DNA: TGTGCCAGCGCGGGCGGTCCGGGGACAGATACGCAGTATTTT.

The V gene is TRBV7-2, the J gene TRBJ1-5; possibly TRBD1 for D (5 bases). V shed 1 base and J shed 0 bases, with 7 bases lying between them. Germline V gene data show CDR1 as SGHTA and CDR2 as FQGNSA. The CDR3 runs to 15 residues. The CDR3 loop reads CASSLGQNSNQPQHF. The CDR3 DNA reads TGTGCCAGCAGCTTAGGACAGAATAGCAATCAGCCCCAGCATTTT.

V usage is TRBV11-2 and J usage is TRBJ2-5; tentatively, D is TRBD2 (5 bases). CDR3 length: 15 residues. Trimming took off 2 bases at V and 1 base at J, with 11 bases between the two ends. Germline V gene lookup returns CDR1 SGHAT and CDR2 FQNNGV. The CDR3 reads CASSLRGNFQETQYF. The CDR3 coding sequence is TGTGCCAGCAGCTTACGAGGGAACTTCCAAGAGACCCAGTACTTC. Variable domain in full (rest from reference TRBV11-2 and TRBJ2-5): EAGVAQSPRYKIIEKRQSVAFWCNPISGHATLYWYQQILGQGPKLLIQFQNNGVVDDSQLPKDRFSAERLKGVDSTLKIQPAKLEDSAVYLCASSLRGNFQETQYFGPGTRLLVL.